The entry below describes one T cell receptor (beta chain). The antigen remains unidentified. Losses at the gene ends were 0 bases for V and 7 bases for J; bases not matched to a gene: 12. The CDR3 consists of 16 residues. Germline V gives CDR1 SGHRS, CDR2 YFSETQ. Produced via immunoSEQ multiplex PCR; TCRdb's table is partial and in-frame only. This table holds 25,000 to 30,000 clones, more than 75% found once. The sample belongs to a study of lymphopenia after photon versus proton radiotherapy. Study outcomes and limitations: Proton therapy kept repertoires fairly stable, unlike photons, which gained effector/memory cells.

Sequences were derived from peripheral blood, sampled from a patient treated with proton-based radiotherapy. The chain joins TRBV5-1 to TRBJ2-7; 8 positions agree with TRBD2. The TCR originated in a woman aged 60-75 years with cholangiocarcinoma. Some clones in this sample may be carry-over from other donors' samples. The DNA of the CDR3 is TGCGCCAGCAGCTTGGCCCCTCGAGCGGGGGCGGGGGAGCAGTACTTC. Its translation: CASSLAPRAGAGEQYF.